This T cell receptor (beta chain) was found in a study of T cell repertoires in cytomegalovirus infection. Trimming stripped 0 bases from V and 10 bases from J, with 13 bases between. CDR1 and CDR2 from the germline V gene are SGHAT and FQNNGV. CDR3 length equals 14 residues. Concerning this clonotype itself: What it binds is not known.

TCRdb passed the reads through MiXCR, listing each CDR3 protein once. The sample records some 560,000 distinct CDR3 sequences, 40% being singletons. This material consisted of cultured PBMCs, taken from culture after CMV antigen stimulation. This TCR was recovered from a human donor in good health (CMV status not recorded). Some clones in this sample may be carry-over from other donors' samples. The chain joins TRBV11-2 to TRBJ2-1; D unclear. CDR3 coding DNA: TGTGCCAGCAGCTTAGATACAGCCTTAGGCGAGCAGTTCTTC. Its protein product is CASSLDTALGEQFF.